Below are 3 T cell receptor beta chains sequenced from a single sample in a study of blood T cell repertoires in COVID-19. Sequencing used immunoSEQ multiplex PCR; TCRdb keeps in-frame clones, though not all of them. The table includes more than 250,000 clones, about 90% detected once. Sequencing was carried out using peripheral blood. The receptors were gathered from a woman aged 25 to 39 who had recovered from COVID-19.

The chain joins TRBV11-2 to TRBJ1-4, with no clear D. The CDR3 has 18 residues. V was shortened by 5 bases and J by 0 bases, with 19 bases between the two germline ends. In germline, CDR1 is SGHAT, CDR2 FQNNGV. CDR3 nucleotide sequence: TGTGCCAGCAGCGGTCGACCGGCGGTCTCTGCAACTAATGAAAAACTGTTTTTT. Its protein product is CASSGRPAVSATNEKLFF.

The chain has TRBV3-1 (or the pseudogene TRBV3-2) and TRBJ1-4, with D uncertain. The V end was cut by 4 bases, the J end by 1 base, with 13 bases between. The CDR3 consists of 16 residues. Per germline, CDR1 LGHDT and CDR2 YNNKEL (reference sequence). The CDR3 nucleotides are TGTGCCAGCAGCCGCGGGAGTACAGTAACTAATGAAAAACTGTTTTTT. Its protein is CASSRGSTVTNEKLFF.

The V call is TRBV28, the J call TRBJ2-1; 10 positions match TRBD2. CDR1 and CDR2 from the germline V gene are MDHEN and SYDVKM. The length of the CDR3 is 15 residues. V shed 3 bases and J 8 bases; nucleotides not matched to a gene: 7. This CDR3 is CASSFVAGGSDEQFF. CDR3 bases: TGTGCCAGCAGTTTCGTAGCGGGAGGATCGGATGAGCAGTTCTTC.